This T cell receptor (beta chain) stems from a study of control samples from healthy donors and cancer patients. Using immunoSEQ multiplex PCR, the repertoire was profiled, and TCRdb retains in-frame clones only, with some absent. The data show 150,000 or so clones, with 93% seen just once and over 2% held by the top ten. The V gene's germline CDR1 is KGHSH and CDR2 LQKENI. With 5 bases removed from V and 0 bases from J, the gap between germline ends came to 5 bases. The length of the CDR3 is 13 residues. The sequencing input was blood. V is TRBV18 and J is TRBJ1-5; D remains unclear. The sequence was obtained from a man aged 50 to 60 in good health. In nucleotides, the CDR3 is TGTGCCAGCTCAGAGACTAGCAATCAGCCCCAGCATTTT. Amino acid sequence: CASSETSNQPQHF.